The 2 T cell receptor beta chains below come from one sample, sequenced in a study of T cells after posttransplantation cyclophosphamide. Sequencing used immunoSEQ multiplex PCR; TCRdb keeps in-frame clones, though not all of them. The data show over 15,000 clones, 85% seen once. Methotrexate plus calcineurin inhibitor accompanied controls' myeloablative marrow transplants; sampling was 1 year later. This sample comprised PBMCs, obtained after allogeneic stem cell transplant with calcineurin inhibitor and methotrexate. Receptor source: a female patient aged 18 to 35 who received an allogeneic stem cell transplant from an unrelated donor, was CMV-positive, and had acute and chronic GVHD. Some T cells may be provided by the graft donor.

The chain carries TRBV5-4 and TRBJ2-1; TRBD2 might be the D (6 bases). This CDR3 region has 15 residues. CDR1 is SGHNT and CDR2 is YYREEE in the germline V gene (reference sequence). Trimming removed 1 base from V and 3 bases from J, with 11 bases in between. CDR3 protein: CASSLWDLNYNEQFF. The CDR3 coding sequence is TGTGCCAGCAGCTTGTGGGACTTAAACTACAATGAGCAGTTCTTC.

The chain carries TRBV4-1 and TRBJ2-2, with 9 bases lining up with TRBD1. The V gene's germline CDR1 is MGHRA and CDR2 YSYEKL. There are 15 residues in the CDR3. The V gene end was trimmed by 4 bases and the J gene end by 5 bases; junction bases not matched to a gene: 5. The CDR3 DNA reads TGCGCCAGCAGCCCGACAGGGGGAGGGACCGGGGAGCTGTTTTTT. Residues: CASSPTGGGTGELFF.